This T cell receptor beta chain was sequenced during a study of blood T cell repertoires in COVID-19. Study-level information: Symptom resolution, clearance, or two negative PCRs marked donors in Cohort 3 as recovered. T cells, B-cell-depleted T cells, or PBMCs provided the cDNA or gDNA that served as material.

The ends were cut back, 5 bases at V and 9 bases at J, with 17 bases in the middle. Germline CDR1 SGHDN, CDR2 FVKESK. CDR3 size: 15 residues. Everyone who took part was roughly 18 to 89 years old, and they came from fewer than 25 US areas. The table came from immunoSEQ multiplex PCR; TCRdb's copy has only in-frame clones and leaves some out. Of about 190,000 clones listed, 85% to 90% were seen once; the top ten hold about 22%. Sequences were obtained from PBMCs or T cells enriched from blood (not recorded which). This chain links TRBV14 with TRBJ1-6; D is possibly TRBD1 (6 bases). The TCR sequence derives from a woman aged 35 to 49 in a cohort exposed to, infected with or recovered from COVID-19 (not recorded which). DNA of the CDR3: TGTGCCAGCAGCTTGAGGGGGTCCCGAGGTTCACCCCTCCACTTT. Translating it yields CASSLRGSRGSPLHF.